The clone carrying this TCR beta chain appeared once. The record originates from a study of T cell changes during pregnancy in multiple sclerosis. The ends were cut back, 6 bases at V and 3 bases at J, with 14 bases in the middle. CDR1 and CDR2 (germline): MGHDK, SYGVNS. The CDR3 totals 15 residues. Sequencing was performed with immunoSEQ multiplex PCR; in TCRdb, only in-frame clones are kept and a portion is missing. The profile shows 50,000 to 75,000 clones, about 92% of them singletons. Sequenced material: peripheral blood, taken in the first trimester of pregnancy. This receptor was obtained from a female donor in good health, enrolled as a control in a pregnancy study. V gene TRBV25-1 combines with J gene TRBJ1-4, with D possibly being TRBD1 (6 bases). The CDR3 DNA follows: TGTGCCAGCAGGGGAGGCGGGGGGCCTAATGAAAAACTGTTTTTT. This encodes CASRGGGGPNEKLFF.